The sequence of this T cell receptor (beta chain) was determined in a study of T cell repertoires in cytomegalovirus infection. Study-wide findings and caveats: HLA-C-restricted CMV-specific TCR beta clonotypes prevailed in the ex vivo response.

TCRdb processed the reads anew with MiXCR; each CDR3 protein has one entry. The profile shows roughly 640,000 distinct CDR3 sequences, approximately 24% of them singletons. This clonotype was found a few times. Its antigen remains unidentified. Specimen: CD8+ T cells from PBMCs. This receptor was obtained from a human donor in good health (CMV status not recorded). Some clones in this sample may be carry-over from other donors' samples.

The DNA of the CDR3 is TGTGCCAGCAGCCCCTTCTATGGCAATGAGCAGTTCTTC. This encodes CASSPFYGNEQFF. The V call is TRBV6-5, the J call TRBJ2-1; unclear D gene. The V gene lost 6 bases and the J gene lost 6 bases, with 12 bases spanning the gap. The CDR3 runs to 13 residues. Germline V gene sequence: CDR1 MNHEY, CDR2 SVGAGI.